The 2 T cell receptor beta chains reported below all come from one sample, sequenced in a study of blood T cell repertoires in COVID-19. Sequenced by immunoSEQ multiplex PCR; TCRdb stores in-frame clones only, minus some. Among approximately 250,000 clones listed, approximately 84% were seen once. The specimen sequenced was peripheral blood. The receptors were gathered from a human donor in a cohort sampled during active COVID-19.

The chain couples TRBV5-5 to TRBJ2-5, with no clear D. Germline CDR1 reads SGHKS; CDR2 reads YYEKEE (reference sequence). Trimming removed 5 bases at V and 2 bases at J, with 7 bases between. This CDR3 is built from 12 residues. The CDR3 region has the DNA TGTGCCAGCAGTTCCCCACAAGAGACCCAGTACTTC. This codes for CASSSPQETQYF.

Comment on this clone: This sample also contains other DNA sequences that code for the same CDR3. V gene TRBV2 combines with J gene TRBJ1-4; perhaps TRBD1 as D (6 bases). V was pared by 8 bases and J by 2 bases, with 9 bases between. CDR1 SNHLY and CDR2 FYNNEI come from the germline V gene. This CDR3 is 13 amino acids long. CDR3 in amino acids: CASRGQTNEKLFF. CDR3 sequence (DNA): TGTGCCAGCCGAGGACAGACTAATGAAAAACTGTTTTTT.